The 9 T cell receptor beta chains below come from one sample, sequenced in a study of shared clonotypes between healthy human individuals. Some clones are missing from TCRdb's copy, which holds only in-frame ones; the method was immunoSEQ multiplex PCR. The table has millions of clones, 90% to 95% seen once. Sample: naive CD4+ T cells from PBMCs. Subset: CD45RA+ positively selected. Every receptor here comes from a young man in good health. Some clones in this sample may be carry-over from other donors' samples.

This chain uses TRBV4-2 with TRBJ1-2, with TRBD1 matching over 9 bases. This CDR3 region has 16 residues. The germline V gene encodes CDR1 LGHNA and CDR2 YNFKEQ. V was clipped by 3 bases and J by 0 bases; unmatched bases: 5. This CDR3 reads CASSHVRQGANYGYTF. In DNA, the CDR3 is TGTGCCAGCAGCCACGTAAGACAGGGGGCTAACTATGGCTACACCTTC.

The rearrangement links TRBV29-1 to TRBJ1-4; 9 nucleotides match TRBD1. The ends lost 4 bases at V and 3 bases at J; junction bases unmatched: 3. Germline assignment: CDR1 SQVTM and CDR2 ANQGSEA. The CDR3 length is 14 residues. CDR3 in DNA: TGCAGCGTTGGAAGGACAGGGGCTAATGAAAAACTGTTTTTT. Translation gives CSVGRTGANEKLFF. Full variable domain (missing parts from reference TRBV29-1 and TRBJ1-4): SAVISQKPSRDICQRGTSLTIQCQVDSQVTMMFWYRQQPGQSLTLIATANQGSEATYESGFVIDKFPISRPNLTFSTLTVSNMSPEDSSIYLCSVGRTGANEKLFFGSGTQLSVL.

Of note for this clone: Within the sample, other DNA sequences also encode this same CDR3. The chain employs TRBV9 and TRBJ2-3; D not certain. CDR3 length: 14 residues. From germline, CDR1 is SGDLS and CDR2 YYNGEE. Between the trimmed V and J ends, which lost 2 bases and 3 bases, there was a span of 10 bases. DNA for the CDR3: TGTGCCAGCAGCGTGGTGGGTACTACAGATACGCAGTATTTT. Its protein product is CASSVVGTTDTQYF.

This chain connects TRBV27 to TRBJ2-2, with 11 bases matching TRBD2. This CDR3 has 16 amino acids. Germline V lookup: CDR1 MNHEY, CDR2 SMNVEV (reference sequence). Trimming cost V 5 bases and J 5 bases; bases outside gene matches: 7. The chain's CDR3 is CASSNLAGGGTGELFF. The CDR3 region has the DNA TGTGCCAGCAGTAACCTAGCGGGGGGCGGTACCGGGGAGCTGTTTTTT.

The count of this clone is one. At the DNA level, this CDR3 is encoded by other sequences in the same sample as well. The CDR3 loop reads CAWSADRGYGYTF. The CDR3 region has the DNA TGTGCCTGGAGTGCGGACAGGGGATATGGCTACACCTTC. The rearrangement uses TRBV30 and TRBJ1-2; TRBD1 aligns across 9 bases. After removal of 1 base from V and 5 bases from J, the junction contained 2 bases not matched to a gene. The length of the CDR3 is 13 residues. Germline loops: CDR1 GTSNPN, CDR2 SVGIG (reference sequence).

This CDR3 reads CSGRQGLSDTQYF. The CDR3 DNA is TGCAGCGGCAGACAGGGACTTTCAGATACGCAGTATTTT. The V and J genes are TRBV29-1 and TRBJ2-3, with D tentatively TRBD1 (7 bases). With 7 bases removed from V and 4 bases from J, the gap between germline ends came to 15 bases. CDR1 is SQVTM and CDR2 is ANQGSEA in the germline V gene. The CDR3 runs to 13 residues.

V and J are TRBV30 and TRBJ1-6; D may be TRBD1 (6 bases). The CDR3 extends over 15 amino acids. CDR1 is GTSNPN and CDR2 is SVGIG in the germline V gene (reference sequence). Trimming left V 4 bases short and J 5 bases short, with 15 bases between. CDR3 protein: CAWNLDSSNNSPLHF. CDR3 DNA: TGTGCCTGGAATTTGGACAGTTCGAATAATTCACCCCTCCACTTT.

This chain connects TRBV18 to TRBJ2-2, with 11 positions matching TRBD2. J lost 1 base, V lost 4 bases, and 2 bases had no gene match. Germline values: CDR1 KGHSH, CDR2 LQKENI. This CDR3 contains 16 residues. In nucleotides, the CDR3 is TGTGCCAGCTCACGCACTAGCGGGAGGAACACCGGGGAGCTGTTTTTT. Translation: CASSRTSGRNTGELFF.

CDR3 bases: TGTGCCAGTAGTAGGGGGACAGGCCTAAACGCGTATAGCAATCAGCCCCAGCATTTT. This sequence encodes CASSRGTGLNAYSNQPQHF. The rearrangement joins TRBV19 to TRBJ1-5, with 8 nucleotides matching TRBD1. With 4 bases clipped from V and 0 bases from J, the junction kept 14 bases outside the gene matches. The CDR3 sequence is 19 residues long. Germline-derived CDR1 and CDR2 are LNHDA and SQIVND (reference sequence).